The rows below give T cell receptor beta chains drawn from one sample of a study of T cell responses to AZD1222 COVID-19 vaccine. The data were produced by immunoSEQ multiplex PCR, yet TCRdb's version contains in-frame clones alone and is incomplete. Here the sample spans approximately 200,000 clones, more than 85% being singletons. This sample comprised peripheral blood, obtained 28 days after the second AZD1222 dose. The receptors derive from an adult who received the AZD1222 COVID-19 vaccine. Each CDR3 is given with its conserved first and last residue. The D gene is left open where the match is weak. Clone sizes are given selectively: once, few, many, or a class where the clone is expanded.

d_call	cdr3_length	v_call	clone_size	j_call	cdr3_aa	cdr3_nt
-	11	TRBV21-1	-	TRBJ2-7	CEGAEAYEQYF	TGTGAGGGGGCAGAGGCCTACGAGCAGTACTTC
-	15	TRBV27	-	TRBJ2-7	CASSSARRDNYEQYF	TGTGCCAGCAGTTCCGCGCGCCGGGACAACTACGAGCAGTACTTC
-	15	TRBV14	-	TRBJ1-3	CASSRPGLAGNTIYF	TGTGCCAGCAGCCGACCCGGCCTGGCTGGAAACACCATATATTTT
TRBD2	17	TRBV11-2	-	TRBJ2-1	CASTDRLAGGPADEQFF	TGTGCCAGCACTGACCGACTAGCGGGAGGGCCTGCTGATGAGCAGTTCTTC
TRBD1	18	TRBV28	-	TRBJ1-5	CASSFGQGDKRGSQPQHF	TGTGCCAGCAGTTTTGGACAGGGGGACAAAAGGGGGAGTCAGCCCCAGCATTTT
-	16	TRBV7-9	-	TRBJ2-2	CASSPPQGWYTGELFF	TGTGCCAGCAGCCCCCCACAGGGTTGGTACACCGGGGAGCTGTTTTTT
-	11	TRBV20-1	once	TRBJ2-5	CSTDHGGTQYF	TGCAGTACAGATCACGGAGGGACCCAGTACTTC
TRBD2	15	TRBV2	-	TRBJ2-7	CASSETGLATYEQYF	TGTGCCAGCAGTGAAACGGGACTAGCCACCTACGAGCAGTACTTC
TRBD1	13	TRBV28	-	TRBJ2-7	CASRGTGAREQYF	TGTGCCAGCAGGGGGACAGGGGCAAGGGAGCAGTACTTC
-	15	TRBV27	-	TRBJ2-7	CASSLGARGFYEQYF	TGTGCCAGCAGTTTAGGGGCGAGGGGATTTTACGAGCAGTACTTC
-	14	TRBV3-1/TRBV3-2	few	TRBJ1-2	CASSQDLSRAGYTF	TGTGCCAGCAGCCAAGATCTCTCGCGGGCCGGCTACACCTTC
-	13	TRBV12-3/TRBV12-4	-	TRBJ1-5	CASSQNTGQPQHF	TGTGCCAGCAGTCAAAACACAGGGCAGCCCCAGCATTTT
TRBD2	15	TRBV7-9	-	TRBJ2-1	CASSAFTGGLGEQFF	TGTGCCAGCAGCGCCTTTACCGGGGGGTTGGGAGAGCAGTTCTTC
-	17	TRBV28	once	TRBJ2-6	CASSARRTTSGANVLTF	TGTGCCAGCAGCGCCCGCCGGACAACCTCTGGGGCCAACGTCCTGACTTTC
-	11	TRBV7-6	-	TRBJ1-1	CASSWGGEAFF	TGTGCCAGCAGCTGGGGTGGTGAAGCTTTCTTT
-	12	TRBV12-3/TRBV12-4	-	TRBJ2-7	CASSLDYYEQYF	TGTGCCAGCAGTCTCGACTACTACGAGCAGTACTTC
-	12	TRBV20-1	-	TRBJ1-2	CSASWGNYGYTF	TGCAGTGCTAGTTGGGGGAACTATGGCTACACCTTC
-	12	TRBV28	-	TRBJ1-2	CAGGSSNYGYTF	TGTGCGGGGGGCAGCTCCAACTATGGCTACACCTTC
TRBD1	13	TRBV7-2	-	TRBJ2-4	CASSLGGTGISYF	TGTGCCAGCAGCTTAGGCGGGACAGGGATCTCCTACTTC
-	14	TRBV24-1	-	TRBJ2-5	CATSATGVQETQYF	TGTGCCACCAGTGCTACGGGGGTCCAAGAGACCCAGTACTTC
-	14	TRBV19	-	TRBJ2-3	CASSFRTSTDTQYF	TGTGCCAGTAGTTTCCGGACAAGCACAGATACGCAGTATTTT
-	14	TRBV5-1	-	TRBJ2-2	CASRGGANTGELFF	TGCGCCAGCAGGGGGGGCGCGAACACCGGGGAGCTGTTTTTT
TRBD1	14	TRBV4-2	once	TRBJ2-5	CASSYRGSQETQYF	TGTGCCAGCAGCTACAGGGGTAGCCAAGAGACCCAGTACTTC
TRBD2	14	TRBV5-4	-	TRBJ2-7	CASSFKREGYEQYF	TGTGCCAGCAGCTTCAAGCGGGAGGGCTACGAGCAGTACTTC
-	11	TRBV6-5	-	TRBJ2-2	CASSYEGELFF	TGTGCCAGCAGTTACGAGGGGGAGCTGTTTTTT
TRBD1	15	TRBV4-2	once	TRBJ2-7	CASSQPQGARYEQYF	TGTGCCAGCAGCCAGCCTCAGGGGGCTAGGTACGAGCAGTACTTC
TRBD1	17	TRBV5-8	-	TRBJ1-2	CASRDPDDRESNYGYTF	TGTGCCAGCCGTGACCCCGACGACAGGGAATCTAACTATGGCTACACCTTC
-	13	TRBV12-5	-	TRBJ1-5	CASSTNSNQPQHF	TGTGCTAGTTCCACAAATAGCAATCAGCCCCAGCATTTT